The 27 T cell receptor beta chains in this list originate from one sample, sequenced in a study of OX40 agonist ivuxolimab in advanced cancers. Method: immunoSEQ multiplex PCR; TCRdb's copy keeps in-frame clones and lacks some. The sample consists of around 150,000 clones, about 93% of them appearing once. The material sequenced was CD4+ or CD8+ T cells sorted from blood, taken in a trial of the OX40 agonist ivuxolimab. Receptors originate from an adult with an advanced solid tumor such as melanoma, head and neck, liver or kidney cancer.

The chain combines TRBV19 with TRBJ2-5, with 7 bases lining up with TRBD1. The germline V gene has CDR1 LNHDA and CDR2 SQIVND (reference sequence). The CDR3 extends over 16 amino acids. The J segment lost 5 bases and the V segment lost 5 bases, leaving 14 bases of the junction unmatched. The CDR3 DNA sequence: TGTGCCAGTAGTGATCCGGGACAGACCGCGGTGGAGACCCAGTACTTC. Its protein product is CASSDPGQTAVETQYF.

The chain couples TRBV5-4 to TRBJ2-3; the D is unclear. The germline CDR1 and CDR2 sequences are SGHNT and YYREEE (reference sequence). This CDR3 contains 13 residues. The V and J ends lost 0 bases and 2 bases respectively, with 4 bases between them. The CDR3 DNA reads TGTGCCAGCAGCTTGGTAGACACAGATACGCAGTATTTT. Translation gives CASSLVDTDTQYF.

This clone was detected only once. CDR3 coding DNA: TGTGCCAGCAGTATTCAATCAAAGCAGTACTTC. This translates into CASSIQSKQYF. V usage is TRBV5-6 and J usage is TRBJ2-7; D not certain. Germline V gene data show CDR1 as SGHDT and CDR2 as YYEEEE. CDR3 length: 11 residues. V dropped 5 bases and J dropped 8 bases, with 11 bases sitting between them.

This chain links TRBV29-1 with TRBJ2-3; no clear D. Trimming took 6 bases from V and 2 from J, leaving 15 bases between them. CDR3 length: 14 amino acids. The germline V gene has CDR1 SQVTM and CDR2 ANQGSEA. CDR3 in DNA: TGCAGCGTAGTCCCCCGGACCTCCACAGATACGCAGTATTTT. Translation gives CSVVPRTSTDTQYF.

V and J are TRBV4-1 and TRBJ2-2; 15 bases map to TRBD2. With V trimmed by 3 bases and J by 8 bases, 13 bases remained unmatched. The V gene's germline CDR1 is MGHRA and CDR2 YSYEKL. The CDR3 runs 19 residues. This CDR3 is CASSHKSRGLAGGTGELFF. The CDR3 nucleotides read TGCGCCAGCAGCCACAAAAGTCGGGGACTAGCGGGAGGAACGGGGGAGCTGTTTTTT.

The V call is TRBV7-2, the J call TRBJ2-7; 9 bases match TRBD2. Germline V gene lookup returns CDR1 SGHTA and CDR2 FQGNSA. The J segment lost 0 bases and the V segment lost 4 bases, leaving 4 bases of the junction unmatched. There are 15 residues in the CDR3. This CDR3 is CASSSRGGSSYEQYF. In nucleotides, the CDR3 is TGTGCCAGCAGCTCGCGGGGGGGGAGCTCCTACGAGCAGTACTTC.

This chain connects TRBV15 to TRBJ2-3; TRBD2 agrees at 7 bases. Trimming at V came to 0 bases and at J to 9 bases, leaving 12 bases not matched to a gene. The CDR3 extends over 16 amino acids. Germline CDR1 is LNHNV and CDR2 is YYDKDF (reference sequence). CDR3 loop: CATSRDVAQRGGTQYF. The CDR3, as DNA: TGTGCCACCAGCAGAGATGTTGCTCAGCGGGGAGGCACGCAGTATTTT.

The CDR3 loop reads CASSLSNEQFF. CDR3 bases: TGTGCCAGCAGTTTGAGTAATGAGCAGTTCTTC. J is TRBJ2-1 and V is TRBV28; D remains ambiguous. This CDR3 is built from 11 residues. The V end lost 3 bases, the J end lost 7 bases, and 4 bases lay between the germline ends. Germline lookup yields CDR1 MDHEN and CDR2 SYDVKM.

The chain carries TRBV6-5 and TRBJ1-4, with D hard to call. V was trimmed by 6 bases and J by 7 bases, leaving 15 bases between them. CDR3 length: 14 amino acids. From germline, CDR1 is MNHEY and CDR2 SVGAGI. CDR3 sequence: CASRRTAVGEKLFF. CDR3 bases: TGTGCCAGCAGGCGGACGGCCGTCGGTGAAAAACTGTTTTTT.

The chain uses TRBV28 and TRBJ1-5; D not resolved. Germline V gives CDR1 MDHEN, CDR2 SYDVKM. Between the trimmed V and J ends, which lost 4 bases and 5 bases, there was a span of 15 bases. CDR3 length: 15 amino acids. As DNA, the CDR3 is TGTGCCAGCAGTTCCGGGGATGCGGCCCATCAGCCCCAGCATTTT. Amino acids: CASSSGDAAHQPQHF.

The chain links TRBV6-6 to TRBJ1-5, with D perhaps matching TRBD1 (5 bases). Looked up from germline, CDR1 is MNHNY and CDR2 is SVGAGI (reference sequence). The CDR3 is 14 amino acids. V lost 5 bases to trimming and J lost 0 bases, with 8 bases between them. CDR3 residues: CASSAGNSNQPQHF. CDR3 DNA sequence: TGTGCCAGCAGTGCAGGGAATAGCAATCAGCCCCAGCATTTT.

This sequence joins TRBV10-3 and TRBJ2-1; D possibly uses TRBD1 or TRBD2 (5 bases each). V was pared by 8 bases and J by 4 bases, with 9 bases between. Germline CDR1 reads ENHRY; CDR2 reads SYGVKD. The CDR3 contains 12 residues. CDR3 bases: TGTGCCATCGGGGACCATTACAATGAGCAGTTCTTC. It encodes CAIGDHYNEQFF.

The count of this clone is one. The chain is built from TRBV9 and TRBJ1-1; D gene uncertain. Trimming left V 4 bases short and J 0 bases short, with 19 bases between. Germline CDR1 and CDR2: SGDLS and YYNGEE. The CDR3 has 17 amino acids. The CDR3 region has the DNA TGTGCCAGCAGCCCTAACCCGGTAGGACTGATGAACACTGAAGCTTTCTTT. This translates into CASSPNPVGLMNTEAFF.

The chain employs TRBV11-2 and TRBJ1-4; the D is unclear. Germline assignment: CDR1 SGHAT and CDR2 FQNNGV. This CDR3 spans 15 amino acids. The V end lost 7 bases, the J end lost 7 bases, and 19 bases lay between the germline ends. The CDR3: CASTIGPPGIEKLFF. The CDR3 region has the DNA TGTGCCAGCACCATAGGACCCCCGGGAATTGAAAAACTGTTTTTT. The variable domain in full, with the rest retrieved from reference TRBV11-2 and TRBJ1-4, is EAGVAQSPRYKIIEKRQSVAFWCNPISGHATLYWYQQILGQGPKLLIQFQNNGVVDDSQLPKDRFSAERLKGVDSTLKIQPAKLEDSAVYLCASTIGPPGIEKLFFGSGTQLSVL.

The V gene is TRBV18, the J gene TRBJ2-1; possibly TRBD2 for D (5 bases). The germline gives CDR1 KGHSH, CDR2 LQKENI. V lost 1 base, J lost 0 bases, and 7 bases lay in between. There are 15 residues in the CDR3. Here the CDR3 reads CASSPQDFSYNEQFF. The CDR3 region has the DNA TGTGCCAGCTCACCACAGGACTTCTCCTACAATGAGCAGTTCTTC. Full variable domain (remainder filled in from reference TRBV18 and TRBJ2-1): NAGVMQNPRHLVRRRGQEARLRCSPMKGHSHVYWYRQLPEEGLKFMVYLQKENIIDESGMPKERFSAEFPKEGPSILRIQQVVRGDSAAYFCASSPQDFSYNEQFFGPGTRLTVL.

This chain links TRBV19 with TRBJ2-2; 11 nucleotides match TRBD2. Germline CDR1 is LNHDA and CDR2 is SQIVND (reference sequence). The CDR3 has 15 amino acids. The junction had 3 bases not matched to a gene; V was cut back by 4 bases and J by 5 bases. The CDR3 region has the DNA TGTGCCAGTAGTAAGACTAGCGGGGTGACCGGGGAGCTGTTTTTT. Protein: CASSKTSGVTGELFF.

This clone has more than one count but fewer than ten. V and J are TRBV5-1 and TRBJ1-1, with TRBD1 matching 8 bases. Germline V lookup: CDR1 SGHRS, CDR2 YFSETQ. The CDR3 consists of 16 residues. V dropped 4 bases and J dropped 1; count of bases not matched to a gene: 9. The CDR3 region has the DNA TGCGCCAGCAGCCTGGGACAGGCACCGACGAACACTGAAGCTTTCTTT. It codes for CASSLGQAPTNTEAFF.

This chain uses TRBV6-1 with TRBJ1-2; 9 bases line up with TRBD1. The CDR3 consists of 13 residues. Germline V gene sequence: CDR1 MNHNS, CDR2 SASEGT. The trim removed 1 base at V and 6 bases at J, leaving 0 bases unmatched. The DNA of the CDR3 is TGTGCCAGCAGTGAAGGGACAGGGGATGGCTACACCTTC. Its translation is CASSEGTGDGYTF.

This chain connects TRBV13 to TRBJ2-3; D unresolved. V was clipped by 2 bases and J by 0 bases, with 6 bases between them. Per germline, CDR1 PRHDT and CDR2 FYEKMQ (reference sequence). This CDR3 spans 14 amino acids. CDR3 region: CASSLLGSTDTQYF. In nucleotides, the CDR3 is TGTGCCAGCAGCTTACTCGGAAGCACAGATACGCAGTATTTT.

The gene calls are TRBV7-2 and TRBJ2-7; tentative D call: TRBD2 (6 bases). The V end lost 4 bases, the J end lost 5 bases, and 15 bases lay between the germline ends. CDR3 length: 14 amino acids. Germline CDR1 reads SGHTA; CDR2 reads FQGNSA. CDR3 nucleotides: TGTGCCAGCAGCTCCATGACTAGTCGGAACGAGCAGTACTTC. It translates to CASSSMTSRNEQYF. The complete variable domain, with remaining parts taken from reference TRBV7-2 and TRBJ2-7, reads GAGVSQSPSNKVTEKGKDVELRCDPISGHTALYWYRQSLGQGLEFLIYFQGNSAPDKSGLPSDRFSAERTGGSVSTLTIQRTQQEDSAVYLCASSSMTSRNEQYFGPGTRLTVT.

The rearrangement joins TRBV7-9 to TRBJ1-2, with D perhaps matching TRBD1 (5 bases). V lost 5 bases to trimming and J lost 3 bases, with 19 bases between them. CDR3 length: 16 residues. Germline V gene data show CDR1 as SEHNR and CDR2 as FQNEAQ (reference sequence). In DNA, the CDR3 is TGTGCCAGCAGCCCCCCCCCAGGGAAGAAGGACTATGGCTACACCTTC. As protein: CASSPPPGKKDYGYTF.

The V call is TRBV27, the J call TRBJ2-1; D is uncertain. The CDR3 consists of 14 residues. V dropped 4 bases and J dropped 1 base, with 8 bases sitting between them. Germline V lookup: CDR1 MNHEY, CDR2 SMNVEV (reference sequence). CDR3 sequence (DNA): TGTGCCAGCAGTTGGGCTAGTTCCTACAATGAGCAGTTCTTC. Residues: CASSWASSYNEQFF.

The rearrangement links TRBV6-1 to TRBJ1-1; 11 bases map to TRBD1. The V and J ends lost 1 base and 10 bases, in that order; junction bases with no gene match: 14. The germline V gene encodes CDR1 MNHNS and CDR2 SASEGT. This CDR3 is built from 17 residues. CDR3 nucleotide sequence: TGTGCCAGCAGTGAAGGATTAAGGGGACAGGGGGGCGCGACAGCTTTCTTT. Translation gives CASSEGLRGQGGATAFF.

V gene TRBV12-5 combines with J gene TRBJ1-5, with 7 bases matching TRBD1. The ends lost 4 bases at V and 3 bases at J; junction bases unmatched: 6. The CDR3 runs to 15 residues. Germline V CDR1 and CDR2: LGHNT, FRNRAP. CDR3 residues: CASGSQGVLNQPQHF. CDR3 nucleotides: TGTGCTAGTGGTTCTCAGGGGGTCCTCAATCAGCCCCAGCATTTT.

The CDR3 here is CASSYNRGGEKLFF. The CDR3 DNA reads TGTGCCAGCAGTTACAACAGGGGCGGTGAAAAACTGTTTTTT. V and J are TRBV6-5 and TRBJ1-4, with 7 positions matching TRBD1. V was clipped by 2 bases and J by 7 bases; unmatched bases: 4. The CDR3 is made up of 14 amino acids. CDR1 is MNHEY, CDR2 SVGAGI, per germline.

The chain links TRBV7-9 to TRBJ1-4, with TRBD1 identical over 9 bases. Germline V CDR1 and CDR2: SEHNR, FQNEAQ (reference sequence). J lost 7 bases, V lost 5 bases, and 5 bases had no gene match. The CDR3 loop spans 14 amino acids. For the CDR3, the DNA is TGTGCCAGCAGCCCAAGGACAGGGGTTGAAAAACTGTTTTTT. Protein: CASSPRTGVEKLFF.

This sequence joins TRBV5-4 and TRBJ1-4; 10 nucleotides match TRBD1. CDR1 is SGHNT and CDR2 is YYREEE in the germline V gene (reference sequence). This CDR3 has 13 amino acids. Germline trimming cut 5 bases from V and 7 bases from J; bases unmatched to any gene: 2. CDR3 loop: CASRDRGAEKLFF. In nucleotides, the CDR3 is TGTGCCAGCAGGGACAGGGGGGCTGAAAAACTGTTTTTT.